This TCR beta chain was captured in a study of CD8 T cells in ankylosing spondylitis. Study conclusions and caveats: Disease-linked clones were CD8+ and relatively rare in peripheral blood. Earlier literature documents some of the motif variants in reactive arthritis synovial fluid and blood. Researchers reportedly found disease-linked clones significantly enriched in matched ankylosing spondylitis synovial fluid.

Libraries of TCR beta came from quantitative 5'-RACE with molecular barcodes. TCRdb analysed the 5' RACE reads with MiXCR anew, one entry per CDR3 protein. Among more than 60,000 distinct CDR3 sequences listed, over 5% were seen once. This clonotype was observed at least ten times. Its target is not known. Germline V gives CDR1 SGHAT, CDR2 FQNNGV. The CDR3 runs to 15 residues. Deletions cut 1 base from V and 8 bases from J, with 15 bases between. Sequencing was carried out using synovial fluid, either unsorted or a sorted T cell fraction (not recorded which). The sequence was collected from a male donor with ankylosing spondylitis. The gene calls are TRBV11-2 and TRBJ2-1, with D perhaps matching TRBD2 (6 bases). DNA of the CDR3: TGTGCCAGCAGCTTAGTGGACTACAGAGGCGATGAGCAGTTCTTC. Translating it yields CASSLVDYRGDEQFF.